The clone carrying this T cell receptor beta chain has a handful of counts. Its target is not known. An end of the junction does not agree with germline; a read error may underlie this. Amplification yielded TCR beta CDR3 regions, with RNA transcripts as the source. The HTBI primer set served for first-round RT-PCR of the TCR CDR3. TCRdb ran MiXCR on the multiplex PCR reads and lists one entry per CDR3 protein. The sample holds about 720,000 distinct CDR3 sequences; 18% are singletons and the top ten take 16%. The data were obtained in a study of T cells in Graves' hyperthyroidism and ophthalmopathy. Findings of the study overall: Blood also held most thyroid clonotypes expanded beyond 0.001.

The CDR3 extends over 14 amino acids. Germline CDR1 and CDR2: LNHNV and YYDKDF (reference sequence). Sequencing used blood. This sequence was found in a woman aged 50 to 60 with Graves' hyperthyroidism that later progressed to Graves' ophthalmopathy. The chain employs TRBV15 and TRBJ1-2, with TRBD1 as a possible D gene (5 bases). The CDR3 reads CATSRDSGTPLNAF. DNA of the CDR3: TGTGCCACCAGCAGAGATTCCGGGACCCCCTTGAACGCCTTC.